This entry features one T cell receptor beta chain sequence. CDR1 is SEHNR, CDR2 FQNEAQ, per germline (reference sequence). The CDR3 runs to 16 residues. The ends were cut back, 3 bases at V and 9 bases at J, with 21 bases in the middle. This entry is derived from a study of OX40 agonist ivuxolimab in advanced cancers. Libraries were prepared by immunoSEQ multiplex PCR; TCRdb keeps only in-frame clonotypes and omits some of them. The table records 20,000 to 25,000 clones, 65% to 90% of them present only once. The sequencing used CD4+ or CD8+ T cells sorted from blood, collected in a trial of the OX40 agonist ivuxolimab. The genes are TRBV7-9 and TRBJ2-1; D may be TRBD2 (5 bases). The receptor comes from an adult with an advanced solid tumor such as melanoma, head and neck, liver or kidney cancer. Here the CDR3 reads CASSFVGTSAPGEQFF. CDR3 nucleotide sequence: TGTGCCAGCAGCTTTGTAGGAACTAGTGCCCCCGGTGAGCAGTTCTTC.